These 30 T cell receptor beta chains came from one sample sequenced in a study of blood T cells in healthy people across ages. Alongside a J-beta primer mix, a sample-barcoded 5' primer served in a second PCR lasting about 6 to 12 cycles. TCRdb used MiXCR to reprocess the 5' RACE reads, holding one entry per CDR3 protein. The sample has about 760,000 distinct CDR3 sequences; just under 25% are singletons. These data also formed part of another study, on T cells of mothers and their children.

Sequencing used blood. The origin of the receptors is a boy between 10 and 17 years old in good health.

This sequence joins TRBV4-3 and TRBJ2-7; D is possibly TRBD1 (5 bases). CDR3 length: 17 amino acids. V lost 0 bases and J 0 bases, leaving 15 bases between the germline ends. CDR1 LGHNA and CDR2 YSLEER come from the germline V gene. The CDR3 loop is CASSQDLRQGGSYEQYF. The DNA for the CDR3 is TGCGCCAGCAGCCAAGATCTGCGGCAGGGTGGCTCCTACGAGCAGTACTTC.

The chain couples TRBV5-5 to TRBJ1-1; a weak D match, TRBD1 (5 bases). V was trimmed by 6 bases and J by 0 bases, leaving 9 bases between them. Germline V gene data show CDR1 as SGHKS and CDR2 as YYEKEE (reference sequence). The CDR3 is 13 amino acids. DNA for the CDR3: TGTGCCAGCATCAGGGTTCTGAACACTGAAGCTTTCTTT. Translated, it gives CASIRVLNTEAFF.

J is TRBJ2-1 and V is TRBV20-1; the D gene is possibly TRBD1 (5 bases). The CDR3 contains 12 residues. CDR1 is DFQATT and CDR2 is SNEGSKA in the germline V gene (reference sequence). The CDR3 DNA reads TGCAGCCGACTGGACAATCAGATTGAGCAGTTCTTC. Its protein is CSRLDNQIEQFF.

The V gene is TRBV5-1, the J gene TRBJ2-4; tentatively, D is TRBD2 (6 bases). Germline-derived CDR1 and CDR2 are SGHRS and YFSETQ. Trimming shortened V by 0 bases and J by 8 bases, and 15 bases separated the two germline ends. This CDR3 is 15 amino acids long. CDR3 sequence: CASSLEGSGGDIQYF. In DNA, the CDR3 is TGCGCCAGCAGCTTGGAGGGGTCGGGCGGGGACATTCAGTACTTC. The full variable domain, with the rest looked up from reference TRBV5-1 and TRBJ2-4, is KAGVTQTPRYLIKTRGQQVTLSCSPISGHRSVSWYQQTPGQGLQFLFEYFSETQRNKGNFPGRFSGRQFSNSRSEMNVSTLELGDSALYLCASSLEGSGGDIQYFGAGTRLSVL.

This rearrangement joins TRBV13 to TRBJ2-5, with D possibly TRBD1 on 5 matching bases. The CDR3 runs 14 residues. Trimming took 5 bases from V and 1 from J, leaving 11 bases between them. CDR1 is PRHDT and CDR2 is FYEKMQ in the germline V gene (reference sequence). For the CDR3, the DNA is TGTGCCAGCAGCACACGACAGCCCCAAGAGACCCAGTACTTC. Its translation: CASSTRQPQETQYF.

DNA for the CDR3: TGCAGTGCTAGAGACCCGAAAGGACCAAGTGAAGCTTTCTTT. Its protein is CSARDPKGPSEAFF. The chain joins TRBV20-1 to TRBJ1-1; the D is unclear. V lost 0 bases and J 7 bases, leaving 15 bases between the germline ends. CDR1 and CDR2 (germline): DFQATT, SNEGSKA (reference sequence). The CDR3 sequence is 14 residues long.

In nucleotides, the CDR3 is TGTGCCAGCAGTTTTTTGCAGCGGGAGGGGCATCGCACAGATACGCAGTATTTT. It is translated as CASSFLQREGHRTDTQYF. The genes are TRBV12-3 or TRBV12-4 and TRBJ2-3, with 10 bases that match TRBD2. V shed 3 bases and J 1 base; nucleotides not matched to a gene: 10. The CDR3 sequence is 18 residues long.

The rearrangement links TRBV20-1 to TRBJ2-7; tentatively, D is TRBD1 (6 bases). This CDR3 has 11 residues. Germline values: CDR1 DFQATT, CDR2 SNEGSKA (reference sequence). The V gene lost 4 bases and the J gene lost 5 bases, with 9 bases spanning the gap. The CDR3: CSAKTGDEQYF. Written as DNA, the CDR3 is TGCAGTGCTAAGACAGGCGACGAGCAGTACTTC.

V usage is TRBV4-1 and J usage is TRBJ1-5, with D perhaps TRBD1 (5 bases). This CDR3 is built from 13 residues. Germline V CDR1 and CDR2: MGHRA, YSYEKL. The V end lost 2 bases, the J end lost 6 bases, and 8 bases lay between the germline ends. The chain's CDR3 is CASSQQGGQPQHF. CDR3 sequence (DNA): TGCGCCAGCAGCCAACAGGGTGGTCAGCCCCAGCATTTT.

The V call is TRBV7-2, the J call TRBJ2-1, with 7 bases matching TRBD1. J gave up 2 bases and V 5 bases, and 9 bases lay outside the gene matches. Per germline, CDR1 SGHTA and CDR2 FQGNSA. This CDR3 has 16 residues. The CDR3 protein is CASSNDRVSPYNEQFF. The CDR3 DNA is TGTGCCAGCAGCAACGACAGGGTATCCCCCTACAATGAGCAGTTCTTC.

The chain has TRBV21-1 and TRBJ2-5; the table gives TRBD2 as D, unverified against the DNA. TRBV21-1 is reported as a pseudogene. This CDR3 is 15 amino acids long. CDR3 sequence: CASSTRSSGGETQYF. DNA of the CDR3: TGCGCCAGCAGCACCAGAAGTAGCGGGGGAGAGACCCAGTACTTC.

The chain combines TRBV4-2 with TRBJ2-3, with D possibly matching TRBD2 (6 bases). V was cut by 1 base and J by 2 bases, with 16 bases left in between. The CDR3 spans 17 residues. Germline V gives CDR1 LGHNA, CDR2 YNFKEQ. The CDR3 region is CASSQVINGDSTDTQYF. The CDR3 bases are TGTGCCAGCAGCCAAGTGATTAACGGGGACTCCACAGATACGCAGTATTTT.

This clonotype came up a few times. The rearrangement joins TRBV6-2 or TRBV6-3 to TRBJ2-5; D is uncertain. Germline V gives CDR1 MNHEY, CDR2 SVGEGT. This CDR3 comprises 13 residues. V gave up 6 bases and J gave up 4 bases, with 12 bases separating them. CDR3 in amino acids: CASSTDPGETQYF. The CDR3 bases are TGTGCCAGCAGCACGGATCCAGGAGAGACCCAGTACTTC.

The CDR3 loop is CASRSGGANNEQFF. CDR3 in DNA: TGTGCCAGCAGAAGCGGGGGGGCCAACAATGAGCAGTTCTTC. V gene TRBV7-2 combines with J gene TRBJ2-1; 10 bases match TRBD2. J gave up 5 bases and V 6 bases, and 4 bases lay outside the gene matches. CDR3 length equals 14 residues. Germline V gene sequence: CDR1 SGHTA, CDR2 FQGNSA.

This clonotype was seen a handful of times. This rearrangement joins TRBV7-2 to TRBJ1-2, with D hard to call. Trimming pared 3 bases from V and 2 bases from J, leaving 10 bases between. Germline V gene data show CDR1 as SGHTA and CDR2 as FQGNSA. The CDR3 length is 14 residues. For the CDR3, the DNA is TGTGCCAGCAGCTTTTCTGAAGGAAACTATGGCTACACCTTC. Translation: CASSFSEGNYGYTF.

This clonotype has more than one count but fewer than ten. The germline gene is not matched at one end of the junction; a read error may be the cause. The V call is TRBV12-3 or TRBV12-4, the J call TRBJ2-1, with a weak D call TRBD2 (5 bases). The CDR3 has 15 residues. This CDR3 reads CACSLEGFSYNEQFF. CDR3 DNA sequence: TGTGCCTGCAGTTTAGAGGGCTTCTCCTACAATGAGCAGTTCTTC.

The chain recombines TRBV12-5 with TRBJ2-7; no reliable D call. Per germline, CDR1 LGHNT and CDR2 FRNRAP. Trimming removed 2 bases from V and 0 bases from J, with 11 bases in between. There are 15 residues in the CDR3. The CDR3 is CASGLPSRSSYEQYF. The CDR3 DNA reads as TGTGCTAGTGGTTTGCCCTCTAGAAGCTCCTACGAGCAGTACTTC.

Concerning this clonotype itself: At one end the junction does not follow the germline gene, possibly because of a read error. The rearrangement uses TRBV2 and TRBJ1-3, with a weak D call TRBD1 (5 bases). The CDR3 totals 14 residues. The germline CDR1 and CDR2 sequences are SNHLY and FYNNEI. The DNA of the CDR3 is TGCGCCGGGGACGAACGGAGCTCTGGAAACACCATATATTTT. It yields the protein CAGDERSSGNTIYF.

The chain couples TRBV27 to TRBJ1-2; TRBD1 is a possible D gene (5 bases). CDR3 length: 15 residues. V shed 5 bases and J shed 6 bases, with 19 bases lying between them. The germline CDR1 and CDR2 sequences are MNHEY and SMNVEV (reference sequence). CDR3 bases: TGTGCCAGCAGTCTCGTCGGGGCGCAGAAGGATGGCTACACCTTC. This codes for CASSLVGAQKDGYTF.

The rearrangement uses TRBV12-3 or TRBV12-4 and TRBJ2-1; no firm D call. TRBJ2-7 explains the end of the DNA better; the J call may be wrong. The CDR3 loop spans 12 amino acids. The CDR3 loop reads CASSLILPEQYF. CDR3 nucleotide sequence: TGTGCCAGCAGCCTCATATTACCCGAGCAGTACTTC.

This clonotype was observed a handful of times. V is TRBV13 and J is TRBJ2-5; D gene ambiguous. Per germline, CDR1 PRHDT and CDR2 FYEKMQ (reference sequence). V was trimmed by 7 bases and J by 5 bases, leaving 14 bases between them. CDR3 length: 13 residues. The CDR3 region has the DNA TGTGCCAGCAACCAAAATGTAGGCGAGACCCAGTACTTC. Its translation: CASNQNVGETQYF. The variable domain in full, with the rest retrieved from reference TRBV13 and TRBJ2-5, is AAGVIQSPRHLIKEKRETATLKCYPIPRHDTVYWYQQGPGQDPQFLISFYEKMQSDKGSIPDRFSAQQFSDYHSELNMSSLELGDSALYFCASNQNVGETQYFGPGTRLLVL.

The chain couples TRBV6-1 to TRBJ1-1; no firm D call. Germline assignment: CDR1 MNHNS and CDR2 SASEGT. This CDR3 has 13 residues. Trimming shortened V by 11 bases and J by 1 base, and 14 bases separated the two germline ends. CDR3 in DNA: TGTGCCGGGAGGTACCCGGGGAACACTGAAGCTTTCTTT. Amino acid sequence: CAGRYPGNTEAFF.

The chain combines TRBV7-9 with TRBJ2-1; 13 positions match TRBD2. The germline V gene encodes CDR1 SEHNR and CDR2 FQNEAQ (reference sequence). The trim removed 5 bases at V and 10 bases at J, leaving 14 bases unmatched. The CDR3 loop spans 17 amino acids. The CDR3 DNA reads TGTGCCAGCAGCCAAGGGTGGCCGGGACTAGCGGGGCCCGAGCAGTTCTTC. Translating it yields CASSQGWPGLAGPEQFF.

This clonotype has a handful of counts. The chain recombines TRBV5-6 with TRBJ2-7; 11 bases are a match to TRBD2. The germline V gene has CDR1 SGHDT and CDR2 YYEEEE. The CDR3 extends over 16 amino acids. The ends lost 1 base at V and 4 bases at J; junction bases unmatched: 7. The CDR3 loop is CASSLPLAGGHYEQYF. Written as DNA, the CDR3 is TGTGCCAGCAGCTTGCCATTAGCGGGAGGGCATTACGAGCAGTACTTC.

This clonotype has a handful of counts. V is TRBV9 and J is TRBJ2-5; TRBD2 matches at 15 bases. The DNA matches TRBJ2-1 better at its end, which makes the J call doubtful. Germline V gene data show CDR1 as SGDLS and CDR2 as YYNGEE. The CDR3 length is 16 residues. The CDR3 reads CASSVWTSGGAGEQFF. The CDR3 DNA sequence: TGTGCCAGCAGCGTCTGGACTAGCGGGGGGGCCGGGGAGCAGTTCTTC.

The chain employs TRBV29-1 and TRBJ2-3; perhaps TRBD2 as D (6 bases). The CDR3 has 14 amino acids. The germline CDR1 and CDR2 sequences are SQVTM and ANQGSEA. Trimming shortened V by 7 bases and J by 4 bases, and 18 bases separated the two germline ends. The CDR3, as DNA: TGCAGCGCAAATGGCTTGGAGGGTGCAGATACGCAGTATTTT. Its protein product is CSANGLEGADTQYF.

The sample holds a few counts of this clonotype. The chain employs TRBV20-1 and TRBJ2-7; 8 bases agree with TRBD1. Germline V lookup: CDR1 DFQATT, CDR2 SNEGSKA (reference sequence). CDR3 length: 15 amino acids. With 4 bases clipped from V and 5 bases from J, the junction kept 13 bases outside the gene matches. CDR3 nucleotides: TGCAGTGCTATTTCTCTACGGCAGGGGGCCCACGAGCAGTACTTC. Translation gives CSAISLRQGAHEQYF.

This clonotype came up a few times. The chain is built from TRBV4-3 and TRBJ2-5; D gene unclear. Between the trimmed V and J ends, which lost 1 base and 4 bases, there was a span of 19 bases. The CDR3 contains 17 residues. In germline, CDR1 is LGHNA, CDR2 YSLEER. The DNA for the CDR3 is TGCGCCAGCAGCCAAGTTTTATACGGGTCTCAAGGAGAGACCCAGTACTTC. Translating it yields CASSQVLYGSQGETQYF.

The rearrangement links TRBV14 to TRBJ2-5; tentatively, D is TRBD2 (5 bases). This CDR3 region has 16 residues. Trimming pared 4 bases from V and 1 base from J, leaving 16 bases between. In germline, CDR1 is SGHDN, CDR2 FVKESK. This CDR3 is CASSLRGGRCQETQYF. The CDR3 DNA sequence: TGTGCCAGCAGCCTTCGAGGAGGACGGTGCCAAGAGACCCAGTACTTC.

The table lists this clonotype with a few counts. The J gene is TRBJ2-1, the V gene TRBV2; D is unresolved. V was trimmed by 3 bases and J by 2 bases, leaving 14 bases between them. The CDR3 is made up of 16 amino acids. The germline V gene encodes CDR1 SNHLY and CDR2 FYNNEI. DNA for the CDR3: TGTGCCAGCAGTGATTCGGTCACCGACGCCTACAATGAGCAGTTCTTC. Translation gives CASSDSVTDAYNEQFF.